The 9 T cell receptor beta chains reported below all come from one sample, sequenced in a study of blood T cell repertoires in COVID-19. Clones were read by immunoSEQ multiplex PCR, and TCRdb kept only the in-frame ones, dropping some. In the table there are almost 80,000 clones, over 75% of which are singletons. Sequenced input: peripheral blood. The receptors were sampled from an elderly woman with acute or convalescent COVID-19.

The V call is TRBV5-1, the J call TRBJ2-2; 10 nucleotides line up with TRBD1. CDR3 length: 16 amino acids. CDR1 is SGHRS, CDR2 YFSETQ, per germline. Trimming at V came to 3 bases and at J to 1 base, leaving 3 bases not matched to a gene. The CDR3 loop is CASSSDRGMNTGELFF. Written as DNA, the CDR3 is TGCGCCAGCAGCTCGGACAGGGGGATGAACACCGGGGAGCTGTTTTTT.

This chain joins TRBV28 and TRBJ1-5; TRBD1 might be the D (5 bases). Trimming removed 3 bases from V and 5 bases from J, with 11 bases in between. CDR3 length: 14 amino acids. Per the germline V gene, CDR1 is MDHEN and CDR2 is SYDVKM. CDR3 residues: CASSFSGIHQPQHF. The DNA of the CDR3 is TGTGCCAGCAGTTTTTCAGGGATACATCAGCCCCAGCATTTT.

This chain links TRBV19 with TRBJ1-2, with 10 bases that match TRBD1. Trimming took 9 bases from V and 7 from J; bases not matched to a gene: 5. Germline values: CDR1 LNHDA, CDR2 SQIVND (reference sequence). CDR3 length: 12 residues. CDR3 in amino acids: CASQDRGPGYTF. CDR3 DNA sequence: TGTGCCAGCCAAGACAGGGGGCCTGGCTACACCTTC.

CDR3 bases: TGTGCCAGCACCTGGACAGGGGGCGACTATGGCTACACCTTC. Residues: CASTWTGGDYGYTF. This chain links TRBV5-6 with TRBJ1-2; TRBD1 matches at 11 bases. This CDR3 is 14 amino acids long. The ends lost 6 bases at V and 3 bases at J; junction bases unmatched: 4. Per germline, CDR1 SGHDT and CDR2 YYEEEE.

The chain recombines TRBV4-1 with TRBJ1-1; 9 bases line up with TRBD1. This CDR3 contains 17 residues. Germline assignment: CDR1 MGHRA and CDR2 YSYEKL. V gave up 2 bases and J gave up 1 base; unmatched junction bases: 8. The chain's CDR3 is CASSQQLTGGANTEAFF. The CDR3 nucleotides read TGCGCCAGCAGCCAACAACTTACAGGGGGCGCGAACACTGAAGCTTTCTTT.

CDR3 protein: CASSPRLQGLANTGELFF. The CDR3 nucleotides read TGTGCCAGCTCACCACGCCTTCAGGGACTAGCTAACACCGGGGAGCTGTTTTTT. The chain joins TRBV18 to TRBJ2-2; TRBD2 aligns across 9 bases. J was trimmed by 2 bases and V by 1 base; bases with no gene match: 8. There are 18 residues in the CDR3. Germline V lookup: CDR1 KGHSH, CDR2 LQKENI.

This clone was detected once. The chain carries TRBV24-1 and TRBJ2-1, with D hard to call. Germline V gene data show CDR1 as KGHDR and CDR2 as SFDVKD. This CDR3 comprises 12 residues. V was clipped by 5 bases and J by 10 bases, with 11 bases between them. This chain's CDR3 is CATSGTVEEQFF. CDR3 in DNA: TGTGCCACCAGTGGTACAGTAGAAGAGCAGTTCTTC.

The chain carries TRBV3-1 (or the pseudogene TRBV3-2) and TRBJ2-7; TRBD1 is a possible D gene (5 bases). This CDR3 spans 15 amino acids. In germline, CDR1 is LGHDT, CDR2 YNNKEL (reference sequence). Trimming took 1 base from V and 1 from J, leaving 11 bases between them. The CDR3 here is CASSQAYRSSYEQYF. For the CDR3, the DNA is TGTGCCAGCAGCCAAGCTTACAGGAGTTCCTACGAGCAGTACTTC.

This clone was picked up one time. The V call is TRBV24-1, the J call TRBJ1-2; perhaps TRBD1 as D (5 bases). The CDR3 has 15 residues. Germline CDR1 is KGHDR and CDR2 is SFDVKD. V lost 4 bases and J 0 bases, leaving 11 bases between the germline ends. The chain's CDR3 is CATSDAGLANYGYTF. DNA of the CDR3: TGTGCCACCAGTGACGCAGGGTTAGCTAACTATGGCTACACCTTC.